These T cell receptor beta chains were read from a single sample in a study of post-analysis software for immune sequencing data. TCRdb independently ran MiXCR on the PCR reads; one entry per CDR3 protein. The sample contains a few hundred thousand distinct CDR3 sequences, roughly 45% of which appear only once. Sequenced sample: blood. All receptors derive from a girl aged 10 to 17 with multiple sclerosis. The CDR3 runs from the conserved cysteine through the conserved F or W.

CASSLSGDLSNQPQHF TRBJ1-5 TRBV28
CASSRTSGRPTNTGELFF TRBJ2-2 TRBV6-1
CASSLYPGQIYSNQPQHF TRBJ1-5 TRBV28
CASSLSDLIVAETQYF TRBJ2-5 TRBV18
CASSLRPEPDKETQYF TRBJ2-5 TRBV7-8
CASSPEGMDYGYTF TRBJ1-2 TRBV7-3
CASSLVLPDEQYF TRBJ2-7 TRBV7-2
CASSATGANTEAFF TRBJ1-1 TRBV7-9
CASSLDGPKRELFF TRBJ1-4 TRBV5-5
CASIFSGGTYNEQFF TRBJ2-1 TRBV12-3/TRBV12-4
CASIRTDTDTQYF TRBJ2-3 TRBV28
CSFTAASYEQYF TRBJ2-7 TRBV29-1
CASSPSREATEAFF TRBJ1-1 TRBV7-6
CASSLPRGQGDYEQYF . TRBV5-1
CSVKDRGAEAFF TRBJ1-1 TRBV29-1
CASKGLADSYEQYF TRBJ2-7 TRBV2
CASRLSRDTYGYTF TRBJ1-2 TRBV6-5
CSAPKRTPYQETQYF TRBJ2-5 TRBV20-1
CATSRGDSGMNEQFF TRBJ2-1 TRBV15
CASSQPTSGSSYEQYF TRBJ2-7 TRBV4-1
CASSLEAGGGSREQFF TRBJ2-1 TRBV5-1
CASSQSTGQGTEAFF TRBJ1-1 TRBV4-1
CSVTASGHSYEQYF TRBJ2-7 TRBV29-1
CASSQTYSNQPQHF TRBJ1-5 TRBV3-1
CATSIGYNFQETQYF TRBJ2-5 TRBV15
CASSLTYSAHEQFF TRBJ2-1 TRBV7-3
CASRPGQGINYGYTF TRBJ1-2 TRBV6-6
CASSLRGDVAGAETQYF TRBJ2-5 TRBV27
CASSEGTSDEQYF TRBJ2-7 TRBV2
CASSETLRGEYF TRBJ2-7 TRBV6-1
CASSDSERGEVFGYEQYF TRBJ2-7 TRBV6-5
CASSTLHEQYF TRBJ2-7 TRBV28
CASSEVAGEGIEQFF TRBJ2-1 TRBV10-1
CASSLYGTENQPQHF TRBJ1-5 TRBV12-3/TRBV12-4
CASNLVAGALNEQFF TRBJ2-1 TRBV5-1
CASSLPAGQKLGQYF TRBJ2-7 TRBV5-5
CAIGLAGGQETQYF TRBJ2-5 TRBV10-3
CASSLSGARGTEAFF TRBJ1-1 TRBV5-1
CASSLDNPNYGYTF TRBJ1-2 TRBV5-1
CSVFQGASTEAFF TRBJ1-1 TRBV29-1
CASSLHQMNTEAFF TRBJ1-1 TRBV28
CASSSLALGVEQFF TRBJ2-1 TRBV5-1
CASSWGAGVDSYNEQFF TRBJ2-1 TRBV27
CASGLSSSGYTF TRBJ1-2 TRBV7-2
CAISESTRQGVNNEQFF TRBJ2-1 TRBV10-3
CASSLAGGNRNEQFF TRBJ2-1 TRBV25-1
CSAREGELDYGYTF TRBJ1-2 TRBV20-1
CASRPLAGALRETQYF . TRBV2
CASSDATGYGYTF TRBJ1-2 TRBV2
CASSQDSAGRETQYF TRBJ2-5 TRBV3-1
CASSLVGPVQETQYF TRBJ2-5 TRBV7-2
CATSGGTDVGEQYF TRBJ2-7 TRBV24-1
CATASGYGTGGGQPQHF TRBJ1-5 TRBV28
CSATIAARSYEQYF . TRBV20-1
CASAAGATYEQYF . TRBV5-1
CASSYSRGATGGPYEQYF TRBJ2-7 TRBV6-6
CASSKEDRGYNQPQHF TRBJ1-5 TRBV6-6
CASSSARGVTNEQFF TRBJ2-1 TRBV5-1
CSARRLVQETQYF TRBJ2-5 TRBV20-1